This T cell receptor (beta chain) was identified in a study of T-cell memory formation after mild COVID-19. Study summary: TCR clusters were mostly donor specific.

Researchers used 5'RACE with constant-segment primers to make TCR alpha and TCR beta cDNA libraries that carry sample barcodes and UMIs. TCRdb independently ran MiXCR on the 5' RACE reads; one entry per CDR3 protein. In the table there are hundreds of thousands of distinct CDR3 sequences, approximately 21% of which are singletons. This clonotype was observed a few times. No antigen is known for it. V lost 6 bases to trimming and J lost 8 bases; unmatched junction nucleotides: 18. The germline V gene has CDR1 DFQATT and CDR2 SNEGSKA (reference sequence). CDR3 size: 16 residues. Study-wide results and limits: Certain responding clones were present in pre-infection memory, suggesting participation of cross-reactive memory. Whereas later expanders leaned CD4+, clones contracting day 15 to 85 showed a balanced CD4/CD8 makeup.

This chain uses TRBV20-1 with TRBJ2-1; 8 bases fit TRBD2. The sequence came from an adult woman who had mild COVID-19 (a few samples of this study predate the infection). Cell type and time point are not known. Sequenced: PBMCs or a T cell subset sorted from them (not recorded which). CDR3 in amino acids: CSARLPRASGWHEQFF. The CDR3 DNA follows: TGCAGTGCGAGACTGCCTCGGGCTAGCGGGTGGCATGAGCAGTTCTTC.